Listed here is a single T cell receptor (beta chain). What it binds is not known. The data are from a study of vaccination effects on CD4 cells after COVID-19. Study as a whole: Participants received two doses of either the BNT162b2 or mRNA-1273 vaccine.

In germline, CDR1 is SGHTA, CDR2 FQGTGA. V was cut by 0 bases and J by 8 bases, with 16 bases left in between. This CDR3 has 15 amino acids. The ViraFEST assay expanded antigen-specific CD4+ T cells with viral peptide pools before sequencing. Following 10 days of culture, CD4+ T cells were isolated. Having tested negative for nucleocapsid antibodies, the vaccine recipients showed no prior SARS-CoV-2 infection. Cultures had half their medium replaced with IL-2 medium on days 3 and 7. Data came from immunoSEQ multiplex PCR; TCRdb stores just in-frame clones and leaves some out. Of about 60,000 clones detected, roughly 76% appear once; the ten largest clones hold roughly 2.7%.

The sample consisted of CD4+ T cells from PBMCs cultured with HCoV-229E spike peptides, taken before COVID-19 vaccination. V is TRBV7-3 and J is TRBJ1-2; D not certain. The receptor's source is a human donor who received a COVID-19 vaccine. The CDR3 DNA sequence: TGTGCCAGCAGCTTAACCAGCGAGTCCCGGGGAGGCTACACCTTC. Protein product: CASSLTSESRGGYTF.